The source of this T cell receptor beta chain is a study of blood T cell repertoires in COVID-19. Looking at the study overall: Sites across the United States, Italy and Spain contributed samples from acute and convalescent COVID-19.

Per the original data handling: By means of reference gene primer amplification, nucleated cell counts were estimated. Method: immunoSEQ multiplex PCR; TCRdb's copy keeps in-frame clones and lacks some. V, J and clone size are those of that table, while D and trimming were read from the DNA. Among about 150,000 clones, roughly four fifths were seen once, and the ten largest hold approximately 32%. Deletions cut 3 bases from V and 4 bases from J, with 16 bases between. CDR1 SGDLS and CDR2 YYNGEE come from the germline V gene. The CDR3 is 15 residues long. The chain links TRBV9 to TRBJ1-2, with D possibly being TRBD1 (5 bases). The source is a woman in her fifties or sixties with acute or convalescent COVID-19. The source material was peripheral blood. CDR3 region: CASSDPRVGGYGYTF. Here the CDR3 DNA reads TGTGCCAGCAGCGACCCCAGGGTGGGGGGCTATGGCTACACCTTC.